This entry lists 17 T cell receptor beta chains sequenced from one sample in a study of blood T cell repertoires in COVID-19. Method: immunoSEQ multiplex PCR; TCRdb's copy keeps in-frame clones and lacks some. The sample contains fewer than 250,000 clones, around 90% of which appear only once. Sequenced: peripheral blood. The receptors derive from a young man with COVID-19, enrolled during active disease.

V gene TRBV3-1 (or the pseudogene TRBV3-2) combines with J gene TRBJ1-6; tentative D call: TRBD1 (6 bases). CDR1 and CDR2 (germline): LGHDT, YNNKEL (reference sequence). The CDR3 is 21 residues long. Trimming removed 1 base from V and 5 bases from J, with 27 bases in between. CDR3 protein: CASSQGAGALTNWVDNSPLHF. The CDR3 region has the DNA TGTGCCAGCAGCCAAGGCGCAGGGGCGCTTACCAATTGGGTGGATAATTCACCCCTCCACTTT.

CDR3 DNA: TGTGCCAGCCATCGGGGGGGCATCACGAACACCGGGGAGCTGTTTTTT. It yields the protein CASHRGGITNTGELFF. The genes are TRBV5-4 and TRBJ2-2, with 8 bases that match TRBD2. Germline V gives CDR1 SGHNT, CDR2 YYREEE (reference sequence). This CDR3 is 16 amino acids long. J lost 0 bases, V lost 7 bases, and 8 bases had no gene match.

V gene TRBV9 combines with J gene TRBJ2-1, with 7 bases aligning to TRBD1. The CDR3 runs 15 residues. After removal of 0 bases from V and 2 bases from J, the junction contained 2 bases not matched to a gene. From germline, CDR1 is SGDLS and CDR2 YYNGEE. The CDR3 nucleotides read TGTGCCAGCAGCGTAGATAGGGGGCCCTACAATGAGCAGTTCTTC. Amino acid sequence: CASSVDRGPYNEQFF.

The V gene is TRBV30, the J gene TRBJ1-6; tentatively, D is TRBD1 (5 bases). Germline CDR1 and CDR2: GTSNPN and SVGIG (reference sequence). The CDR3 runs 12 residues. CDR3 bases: TGTGCTGCGGGACGGTACAATTCACCCCTCCACTTT. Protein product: CAAGRYNSPLHF.

The CDR3 sequence: CASSQEGGGRGYTF. Written as DNA, the CDR3 is TGTGCCAGCAGCCAAGAGGGCGGGGGAAGAGGCTACACCTTC. V usage is TRBV3-1 (or the pseudogene TRBV3-2) and J usage is TRBJ1-2; TRBD1 might be the D (5 bases). The CDR3 consists of 14 residues. Trimming stripped 0 bases from V and 8 bases from J, with 13 bases between. CDR1 LGHDT and CDR2 YNNKEL come from the germline V gene (reference sequence).

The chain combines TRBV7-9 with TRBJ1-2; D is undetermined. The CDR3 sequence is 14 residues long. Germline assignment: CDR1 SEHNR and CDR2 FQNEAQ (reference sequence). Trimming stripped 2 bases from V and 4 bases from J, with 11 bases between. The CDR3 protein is CASSLTEFIYGYTF. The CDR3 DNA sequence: TGTGCCAGCAGCTTAACCGAGTTTATCTATGGCTACACCTTC.

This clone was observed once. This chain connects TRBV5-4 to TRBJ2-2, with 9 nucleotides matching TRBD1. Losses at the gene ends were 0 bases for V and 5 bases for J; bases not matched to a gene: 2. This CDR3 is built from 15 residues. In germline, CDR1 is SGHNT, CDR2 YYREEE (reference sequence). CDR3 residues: CASSLGDRETGELFF. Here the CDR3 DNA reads TGTGCCAGCAGCTTGGGGGACAGGGAAACCGGGGAGCTGTTTTTT.

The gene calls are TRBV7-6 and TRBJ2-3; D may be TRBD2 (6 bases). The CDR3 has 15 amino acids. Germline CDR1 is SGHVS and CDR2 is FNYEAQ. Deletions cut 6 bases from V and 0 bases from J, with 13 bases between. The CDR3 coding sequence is TGTGCCAGCAGTTTCCGCGGGGTTAGCACAGATACGCAGTATTTT. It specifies CASSFRGVSTDTQYF.

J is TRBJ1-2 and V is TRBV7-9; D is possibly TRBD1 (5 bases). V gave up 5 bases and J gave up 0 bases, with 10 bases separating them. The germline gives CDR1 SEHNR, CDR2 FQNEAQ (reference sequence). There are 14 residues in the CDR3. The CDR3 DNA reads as TGTGCCAGCAGCATACAGGCGTCTAACTATGGCTACACCTTC. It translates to CASSIQASNYGYTF.

The CDR3 sequence is CASFVDRNTEAFF. The CDR3 DNA is TGTGCCAGCTTTGTGGACAGGAACACTGAAGCTTTCTTT. This chain uses TRBV2 with TRBJ1-1, with D maybe TRBD1 (6 bases). The CDR3 is made up of 13 amino acids. The germline V gene encodes CDR1 SNHLY and CDR2 FYNNEI. Between the trimmed V and J ends, which lost 8 bases and 1 base, there was a span of 11 bases. Full variable domain (remainder filled in from reference TRBV2 and TRBJ1-1): EPEVTQTPSHQVTQMGQEVILRCVPISNHLYFYWYRQILGQKVEFLVSFYNNEISEKSEIFDDQFSVERPDGSNFTLKIRSTKLEDSAMYFCASFVDRNTEAFFGQGTRLTVV.

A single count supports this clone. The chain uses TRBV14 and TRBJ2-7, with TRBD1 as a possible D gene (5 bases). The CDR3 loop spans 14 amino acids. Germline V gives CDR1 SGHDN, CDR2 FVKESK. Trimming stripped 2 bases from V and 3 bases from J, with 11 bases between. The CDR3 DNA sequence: TGTGCCAGCAGCCAAAGAAATAGGGGCTACGAGCAGTACTTC. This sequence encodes CASSQRNRGYEQYF.

CDR3: CASNPGDNSPLHF. The CDR3 nucleotides are TGTGCCAGCAACCCCGGGGATAATTCACCCCTCCACTTT. The V and J genes are TRBV6-4 and TRBJ1-6, with D unclear. V was cut by 7 bases and J by 5 bases, with 9 bases left in between. From germline, CDR1 is MRHNA and CDR2 SNTAGT. This CDR3 region has 13 residues.

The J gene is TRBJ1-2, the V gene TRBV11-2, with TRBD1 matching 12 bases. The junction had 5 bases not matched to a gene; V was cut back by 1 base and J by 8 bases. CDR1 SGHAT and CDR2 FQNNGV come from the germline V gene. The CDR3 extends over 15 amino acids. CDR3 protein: CASSLAGTGGNGYTF. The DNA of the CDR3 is TGTGCCAGCAGCTTAGCAGGGACAGGGGGCAACGGCTACACCTTC. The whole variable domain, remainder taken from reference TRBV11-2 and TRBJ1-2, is EAGVAQSPRYKIIEKRQSVAFWCNPISGHATLYWYQQILGQGPKLLIQFQNNGVVDDSQLPKDRFSAERLKGVDSTLKIQPAKLEDSAVYLCASSLAGTGGNGYTFGSGTRLTVV.

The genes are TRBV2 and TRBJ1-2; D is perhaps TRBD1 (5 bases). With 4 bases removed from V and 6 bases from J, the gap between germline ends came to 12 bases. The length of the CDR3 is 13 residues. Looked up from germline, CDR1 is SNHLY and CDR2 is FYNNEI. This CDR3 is CASSVGQGHGYTF. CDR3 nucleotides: TGTGCCAGCAGTGTGGGGCAGGGCCATGGCTACACCTTC.

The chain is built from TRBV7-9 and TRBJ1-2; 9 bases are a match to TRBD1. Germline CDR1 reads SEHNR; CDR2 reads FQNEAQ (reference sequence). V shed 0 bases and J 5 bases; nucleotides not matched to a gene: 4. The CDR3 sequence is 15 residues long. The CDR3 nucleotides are TGTGCCAGCAGCTTAGCCCGGACAGGGGTTTATGGCTACACCTTC. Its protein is CASSLARTGVYGYTF. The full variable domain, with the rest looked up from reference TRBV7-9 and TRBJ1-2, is DTGVSQNPRHKITKRGQNVTFRCDPISEHNRLYWYRQTLGQGPEFLTYFQNEAQLEKSRLLSDRFSAERPKGSFSTLEIQRTEQGDSAMYLCASSLARTGVYGYTFGSGTRLTVV.

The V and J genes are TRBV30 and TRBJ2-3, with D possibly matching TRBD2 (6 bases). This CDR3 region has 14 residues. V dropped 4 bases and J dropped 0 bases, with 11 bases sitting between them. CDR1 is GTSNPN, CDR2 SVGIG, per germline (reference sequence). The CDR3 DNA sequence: TGTGCCTGGACACCGGGACTCAGCACAGATACGCAGTATTTT. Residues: CAWTPGLSTDTQYF.

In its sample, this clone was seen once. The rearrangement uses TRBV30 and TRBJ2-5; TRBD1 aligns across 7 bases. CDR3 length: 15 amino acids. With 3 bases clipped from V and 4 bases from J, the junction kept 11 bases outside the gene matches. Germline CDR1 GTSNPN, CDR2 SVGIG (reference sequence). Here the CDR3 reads CAWRKTTGVIETQYF. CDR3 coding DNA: TGTGCCTGGAGGAAAACCACAGGGGTGATAGAGACCCAGTACTTC.